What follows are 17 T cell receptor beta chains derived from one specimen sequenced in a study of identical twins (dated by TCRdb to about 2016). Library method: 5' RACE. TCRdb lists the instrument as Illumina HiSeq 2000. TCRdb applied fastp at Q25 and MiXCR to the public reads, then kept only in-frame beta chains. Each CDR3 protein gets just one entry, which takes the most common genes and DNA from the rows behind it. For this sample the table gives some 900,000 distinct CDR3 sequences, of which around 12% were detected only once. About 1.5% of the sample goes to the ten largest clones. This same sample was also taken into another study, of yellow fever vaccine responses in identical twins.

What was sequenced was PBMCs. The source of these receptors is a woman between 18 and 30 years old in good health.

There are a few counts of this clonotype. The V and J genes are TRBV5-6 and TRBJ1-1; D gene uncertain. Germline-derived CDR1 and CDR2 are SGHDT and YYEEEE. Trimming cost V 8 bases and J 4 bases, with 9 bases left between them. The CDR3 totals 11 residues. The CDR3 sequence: CASSWSTEAFF. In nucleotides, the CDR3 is TGTGCCAGTAGTTGGAGCACTGAAGCTTTCTTT.

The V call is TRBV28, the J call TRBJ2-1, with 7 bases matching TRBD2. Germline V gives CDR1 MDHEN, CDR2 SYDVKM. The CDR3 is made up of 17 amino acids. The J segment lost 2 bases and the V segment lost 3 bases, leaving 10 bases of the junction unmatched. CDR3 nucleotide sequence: TGTGCCAGCAGTTTGGGGCCTGGACTAGAACCCTACAATGAGCAGTTCTTC. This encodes CASSLGPGLEPYNEQFF.

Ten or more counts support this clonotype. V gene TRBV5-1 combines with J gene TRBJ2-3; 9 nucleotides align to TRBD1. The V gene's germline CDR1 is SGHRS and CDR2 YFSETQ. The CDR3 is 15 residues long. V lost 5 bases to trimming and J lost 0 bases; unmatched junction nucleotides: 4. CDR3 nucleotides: TGCGCCAGCAGTGATGGGACAGGGAGCACAGATACGCAGTATTTT. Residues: CASSDGTGSTDTQYF.

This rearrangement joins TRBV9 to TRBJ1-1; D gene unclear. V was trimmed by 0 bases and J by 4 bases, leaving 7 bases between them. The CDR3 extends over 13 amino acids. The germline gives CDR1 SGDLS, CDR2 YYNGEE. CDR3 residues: CASSVAIGTEAFF. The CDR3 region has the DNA TGTGCCAGCAGCGTAGCCATAGGCACTGAAGCTTTCTTT. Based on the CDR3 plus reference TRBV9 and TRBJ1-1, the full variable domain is DSGVTQTPKHLITATGQRVTLRCSPRSGDLSVYWYQQSLDQGLQFLIQYYNGEERAKGNILERFSAQQFPDLHSELNLSSLELGDSALYFCASSVAIGTEAFFGQGTRLTVV.

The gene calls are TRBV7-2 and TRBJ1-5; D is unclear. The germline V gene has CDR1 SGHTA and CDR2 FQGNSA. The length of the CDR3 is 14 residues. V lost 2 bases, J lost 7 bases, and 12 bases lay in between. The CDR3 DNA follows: TGTGCCAGCAGCTTATTTGGCCAGTCCCAGCCCCAGCATTTT. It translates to CASSLFGQSQPQHF.

The CDR3 region is CASGWDEQYF. DNA of the CDR3: TGCGCCAGTGGGTGGGACGAGCAGTACTTC. This chain joins TRBV4-1 and TRBJ2-7, with D unclear. The CDR3 consists of 10 residues. From germline, CDR1 is MGHRA and CDR2 YSYEKL. V was clipped by 9 bases and J by 5 bases, with 8 bases between them.

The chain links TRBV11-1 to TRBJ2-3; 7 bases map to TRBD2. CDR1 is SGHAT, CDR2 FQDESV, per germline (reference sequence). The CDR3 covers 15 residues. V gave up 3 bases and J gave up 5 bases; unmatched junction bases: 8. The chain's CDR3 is CASSFSTGGLDTQYF. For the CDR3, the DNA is TGTGCCAGCAGCTTTTCAACGGGGGGTTTAGATACGCAGTATTTT. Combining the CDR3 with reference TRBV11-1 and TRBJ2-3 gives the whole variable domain EAEVAQSPRYKITEKSQAVAFWCDPISGHATLYWYRQILGQGPELLVQFQDESVVDDSQLPKDRFSAERLKGVDSTLKIQPAELGDSAMYLCASSFSTGGLDTQYFGPGTRLTVL.

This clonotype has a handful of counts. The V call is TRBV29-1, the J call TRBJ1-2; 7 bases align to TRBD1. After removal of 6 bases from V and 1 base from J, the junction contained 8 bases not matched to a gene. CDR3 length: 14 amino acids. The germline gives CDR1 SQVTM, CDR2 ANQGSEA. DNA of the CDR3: TGCAGCGTGGGCTCGACAGGGTATAACTATGGCTACACCTTC. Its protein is CSVGSTGYNYGYTF. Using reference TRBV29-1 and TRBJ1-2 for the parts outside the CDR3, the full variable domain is SAVISQKPSRDICQRGTSLTIQCQVDSQVTMMFWYRQQPGQSLTLIATANQGSEATYESGFVIDKFPISRPNLTFSTLTVSNMSPEDSSIYLCSVGSTGYNYGYTFGSGTRLTVV.

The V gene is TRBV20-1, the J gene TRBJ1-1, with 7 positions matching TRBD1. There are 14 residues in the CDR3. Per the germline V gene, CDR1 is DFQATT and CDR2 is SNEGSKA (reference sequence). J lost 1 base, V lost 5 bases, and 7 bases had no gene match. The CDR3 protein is CSAPLGQTNTEAFF. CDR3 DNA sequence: TGCAGTGCTCCCCTGGGACAGACGAACACTGAAGCTTTCTTT.

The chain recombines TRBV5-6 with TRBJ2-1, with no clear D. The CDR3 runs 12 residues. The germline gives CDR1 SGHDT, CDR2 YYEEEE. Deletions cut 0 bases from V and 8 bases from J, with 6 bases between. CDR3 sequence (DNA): TGTGCCAGCAGCTTGGTAGCCTATGAGCAGTTCTTC. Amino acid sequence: CASSLVAYEQFF. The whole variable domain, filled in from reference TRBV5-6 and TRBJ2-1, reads DAGVTQSPTHLIKTRGQQVTLRCSPKSGHDTVSWYQQALGQGPQFIFQYYEEEERQRGNFPDRFSGHQFPNYSSELNVNALLLGDSALYLCASSLVAYEQFFGPGTRLTVL.

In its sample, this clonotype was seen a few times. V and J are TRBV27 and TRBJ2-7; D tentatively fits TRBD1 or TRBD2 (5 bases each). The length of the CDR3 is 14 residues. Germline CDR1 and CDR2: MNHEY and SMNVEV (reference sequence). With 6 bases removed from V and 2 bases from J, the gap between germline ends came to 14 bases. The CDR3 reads CASSPRGAAYEQYF. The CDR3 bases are TGTGCCAGCAGCCCACGGGGCGCTGCCTACGAGCAGTACTTC.

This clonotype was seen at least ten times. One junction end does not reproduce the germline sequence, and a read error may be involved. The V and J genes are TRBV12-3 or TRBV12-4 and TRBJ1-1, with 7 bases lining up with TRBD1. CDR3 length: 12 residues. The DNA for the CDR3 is TGCGCCAGCAGGGGGGGGAACACTGAAGCTTTCTTT. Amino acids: CASRGGNTEAFF.

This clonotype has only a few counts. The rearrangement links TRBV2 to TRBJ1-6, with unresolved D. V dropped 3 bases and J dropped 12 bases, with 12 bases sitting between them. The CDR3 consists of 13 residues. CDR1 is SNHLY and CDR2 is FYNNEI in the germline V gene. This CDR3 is CASSDTAAVPLHF. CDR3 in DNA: TGTGCCAGCAGTGACACTGCAGCGGTACCCCTCCACTTT. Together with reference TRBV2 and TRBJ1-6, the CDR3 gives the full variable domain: EPEVTQTPSHQVTQMGQEVILRCVPISNHLYFYWYRQILGQKVEFLVSFYNNEISEKSEIFDDQFSVERPDGSNFTLKIRSTKLEDSAMYFCASSDTAAVPLHFGNGTRLTVT.

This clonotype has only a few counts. The CDR3 region has the DNA TGTGCCACCAACCGGGACAGGGGCTTCGATGAGCAGTTCTTC. Amino acid sequence: CATNRDRGFDEQFF. The chain links TRBV2 to TRBJ2-1; 10 bases agree with TRBD1. Germline CDR1 is SNHLY and CDR2 is FYNNEI. The J segment lost 8 bases and the V segment lost 10 bases, leaving 11 bases of the junction unmatched. CDR3 size: 14 residues.

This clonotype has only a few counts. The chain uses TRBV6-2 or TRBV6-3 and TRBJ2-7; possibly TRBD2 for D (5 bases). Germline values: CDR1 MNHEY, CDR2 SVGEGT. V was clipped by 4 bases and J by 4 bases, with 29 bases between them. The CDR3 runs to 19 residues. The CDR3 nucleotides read TGTGCCAGCAGTTCTTTTTTGGGGAGCACCAGGACGCCGGGATACGAGCAGTACTTC. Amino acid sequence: CASSSFLGSTRTPGYEQYF.

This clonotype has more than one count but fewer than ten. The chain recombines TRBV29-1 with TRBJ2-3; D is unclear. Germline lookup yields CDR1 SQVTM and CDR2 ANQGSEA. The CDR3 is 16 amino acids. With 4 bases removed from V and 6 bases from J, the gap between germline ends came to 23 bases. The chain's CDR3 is CSVGSPDGPRSDTQYF. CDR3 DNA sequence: TGCAGCGTTGGCTCCCCCGACGGTCCGCGCTCCGATACGCAGTATTTT.

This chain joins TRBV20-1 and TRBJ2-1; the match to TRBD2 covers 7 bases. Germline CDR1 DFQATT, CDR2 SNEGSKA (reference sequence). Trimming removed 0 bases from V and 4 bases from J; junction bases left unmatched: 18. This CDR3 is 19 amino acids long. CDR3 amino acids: CSARDRGESRLAEYNEQFF. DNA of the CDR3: TGCAGTGCTAGAGATCGGGGGGAGAGCCGGTTAGCGGAATACAATGAGCAGTTCTTC.